The clone carrying this T cell receptor beta chain has ten or more counts. Its antigen remains unidentified. These data originate in a study of molecular identifiers for immune sequencing clone quantification. Study-level results: For highly expanded clones, sizes could be underestimated when identical TCR molecules share a barcode. In naive cells, under 1% of molecules belonged to clones above 20 RNA copies, against over 97% in effector cells.

Germline V gives CDR1 MNHEY, CDR2 SVGEGT. The CDR3 is made up of 22 amino acids. V dropped 2 bases and J dropped 3; count of bases not matched to a gene: 20. TCRdb itself ran the PCR reads through MiXCR, one entry per CDR3 protein. The table has tens of thousands of distinct CDR3 sequences, about 18% seen once; the top ten hold about 7%. The chain combines TRBV6-2 or TRBV6-3 with TRBJ2-1, with TRBD2 identical over 12 bases. This receptor was taken from a human donor in good health. Some libraries in this study had Jurkat cell RNA spiked in. Input material: naive CD8+ T cells from blood, with Jurkat cell RNA spiked in. Regarding subset: FACS-sorted CD8+CD4-CCR7+CD45RA+ naive T cells. CDR3 nucleotides: TGTGCCAGCAGTTACCGGCTGGACTTGCTAGCGGGAGGGTCAGGATTCTACAATGAGCAGTTCTTC. This translates into CASSYRLDLLAGGSGFYNEQFF.